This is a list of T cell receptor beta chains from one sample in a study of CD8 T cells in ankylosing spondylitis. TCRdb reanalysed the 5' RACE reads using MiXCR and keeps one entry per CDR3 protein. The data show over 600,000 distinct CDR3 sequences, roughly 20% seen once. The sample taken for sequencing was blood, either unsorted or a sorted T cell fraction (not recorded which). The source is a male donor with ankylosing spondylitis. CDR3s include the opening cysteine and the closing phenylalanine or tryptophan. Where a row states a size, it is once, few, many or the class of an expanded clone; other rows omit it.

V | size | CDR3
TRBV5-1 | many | CASSLLAGNTGELFF
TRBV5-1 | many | CASSGQGGSYNEQFF
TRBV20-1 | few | CSARVGTADTQYF
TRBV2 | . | CASSDTGYSNQPQHF
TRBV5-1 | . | CASSRDSNYEQYF
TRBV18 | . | CASALGETQYF
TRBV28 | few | CASGVWGGPYNEQFF
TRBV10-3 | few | CAISEAARTASNNEQFF
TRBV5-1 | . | CASSLRTLEGDTQYF
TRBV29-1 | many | CSVESPSSYEQYF
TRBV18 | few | CASSFRAANTEAFF
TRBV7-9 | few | CASSLGVSEQFF
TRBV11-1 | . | CASSFGTGGAGVKNIQYF
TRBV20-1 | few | CSARDRWGPGTEAFF
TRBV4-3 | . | CASSQDRTGLVGELFF
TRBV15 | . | CATSNLGGPDEQFF
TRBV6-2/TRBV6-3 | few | CATLQERSYNEQFF
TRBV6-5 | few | CASSYKGSFGGEAFF
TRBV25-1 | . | CASRGTSIYPQTQYF
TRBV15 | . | CATSRGGQGVGETQYF
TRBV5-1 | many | CASSLGTPGNEQFF
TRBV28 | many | CASSSIGYPNPYEQYF
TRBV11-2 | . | CASGGRGDEQYF
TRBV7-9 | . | CASSPPGGAAEAFF
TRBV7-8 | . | CASSPHVGQGLEQYF
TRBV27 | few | CASSPNNPPSGAFF
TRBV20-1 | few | CSALGGRYTGELFF
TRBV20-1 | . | CSASRAGQPQHF
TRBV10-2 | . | CASSEADTQYF
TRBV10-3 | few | CAISEGSNQPQHF
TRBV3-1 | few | CASSIRLAELIFF
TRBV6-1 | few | CASSPLTSAIYEQYF
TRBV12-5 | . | CASGLERGEILF
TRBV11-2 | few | CASSPLGPPGSETQYF
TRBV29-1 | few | CSARTDYQPQHF